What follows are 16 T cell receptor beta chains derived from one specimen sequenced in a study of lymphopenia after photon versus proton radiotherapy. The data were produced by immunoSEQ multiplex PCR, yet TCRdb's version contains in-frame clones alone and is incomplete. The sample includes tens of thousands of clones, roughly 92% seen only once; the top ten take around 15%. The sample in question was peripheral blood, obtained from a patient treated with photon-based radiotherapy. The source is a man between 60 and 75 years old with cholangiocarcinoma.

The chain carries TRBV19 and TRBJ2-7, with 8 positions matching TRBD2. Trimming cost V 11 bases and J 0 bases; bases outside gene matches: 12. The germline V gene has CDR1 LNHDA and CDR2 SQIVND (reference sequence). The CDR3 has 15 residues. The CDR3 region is CAASERGPSSYEQYF. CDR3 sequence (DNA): TGTGCCGCTTCGGAGCGGGGGCCGAGCTCCTACGAGCAGTACTTC.

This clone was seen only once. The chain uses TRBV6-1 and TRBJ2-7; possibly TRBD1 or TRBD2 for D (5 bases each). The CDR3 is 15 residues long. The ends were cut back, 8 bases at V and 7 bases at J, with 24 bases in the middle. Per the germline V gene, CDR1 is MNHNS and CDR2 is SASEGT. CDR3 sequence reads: CASPPGTGTRWEQYF. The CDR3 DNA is TGTGCCAGCCCTCCAGGGACGGGGACGCGGTGGGAGCAGTACTTC.

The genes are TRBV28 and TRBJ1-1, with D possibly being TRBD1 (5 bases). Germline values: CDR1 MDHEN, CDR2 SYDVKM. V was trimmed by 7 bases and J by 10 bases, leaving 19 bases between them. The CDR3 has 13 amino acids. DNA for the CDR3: TGTGCCAGCAATATAAGACAGAGAAGTCCAGCTTTCTTT. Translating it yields CASNIRQRSPAFF.

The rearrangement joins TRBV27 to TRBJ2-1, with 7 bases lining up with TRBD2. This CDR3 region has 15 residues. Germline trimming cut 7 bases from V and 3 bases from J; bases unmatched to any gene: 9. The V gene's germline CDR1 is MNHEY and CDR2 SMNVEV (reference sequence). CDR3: CASKISAGDYNEQFF. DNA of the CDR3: TGTGCCAGCAAGATCTCTGCGGGGGACTACAATGAGCAGTTCTTC.

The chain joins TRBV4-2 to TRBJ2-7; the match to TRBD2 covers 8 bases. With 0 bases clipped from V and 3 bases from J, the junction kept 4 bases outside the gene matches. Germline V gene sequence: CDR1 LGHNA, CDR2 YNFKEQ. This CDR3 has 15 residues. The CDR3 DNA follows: TGTGCCAGCAGCCAAGAGGGAACTAGCGGCTACGAGCAGTACTTC. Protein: CASSQEGTSGYEQYF.

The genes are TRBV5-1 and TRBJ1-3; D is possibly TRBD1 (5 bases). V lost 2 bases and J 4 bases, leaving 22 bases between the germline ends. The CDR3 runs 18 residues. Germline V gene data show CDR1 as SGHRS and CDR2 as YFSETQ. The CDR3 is CASSFQPNGAVDGNTIYF. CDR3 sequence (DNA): TGCGCCAGCAGCTTTCAGCCTAACGGGGCCGTAGACGGAAACACCATATATTTT.

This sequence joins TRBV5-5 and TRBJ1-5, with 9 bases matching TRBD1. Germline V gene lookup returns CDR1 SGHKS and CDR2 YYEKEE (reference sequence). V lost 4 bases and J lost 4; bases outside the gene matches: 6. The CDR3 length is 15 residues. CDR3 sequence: CASSPGTGKNQPQHF. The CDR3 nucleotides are TGTGCCAGCAGCCCCGGGACAGGGAAAAATCAGCCCCAGCATTTT.

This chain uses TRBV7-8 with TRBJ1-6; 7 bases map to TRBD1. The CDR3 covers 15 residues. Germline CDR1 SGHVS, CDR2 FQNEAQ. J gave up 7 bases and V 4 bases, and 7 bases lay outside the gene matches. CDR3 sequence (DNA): TGTGCCAGCAGCTCGTCCGGGACAGAAAATTCACCCCTCCACTTT. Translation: CASSSSGTENSPLHF.

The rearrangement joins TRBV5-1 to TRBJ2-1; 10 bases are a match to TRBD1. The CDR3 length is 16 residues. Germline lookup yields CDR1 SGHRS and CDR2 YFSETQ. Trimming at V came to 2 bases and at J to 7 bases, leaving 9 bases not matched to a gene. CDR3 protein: CASSFGGQGVVNEQFF. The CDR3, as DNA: TGCGCCAGCAGCTTCGGCGGACAGGGGGTTGTTAATGAGCAGTTCTTC.

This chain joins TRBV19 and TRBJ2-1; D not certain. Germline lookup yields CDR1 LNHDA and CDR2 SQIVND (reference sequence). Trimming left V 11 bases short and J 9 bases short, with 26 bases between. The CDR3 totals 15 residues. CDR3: CAGSSSSSPLTEQFF. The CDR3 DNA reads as TGTGCCGGATCCTCCTCCTCTTCTCCCCTCACTGAGCAGTTCTTC.

CDR3 sequence reads: CSVPPPGFGATDTQYF. The CDR3 region has the DNA TGCAGCGTCCCACCTCCCGGGTTTGGGGCCACAGATACGCAGTATTTT. The genes are TRBV29-1 and TRBJ2-3; maybe TRBD1 (5 bases). Per the germline V gene, CDR1 is SQVTM and CDR2 is ANQGSEA. The CDR3 loop spans 16 amino acids. Between the trimmed V and J ends, which lost 6 bases and 2 bases, there was a span of 21 bases.

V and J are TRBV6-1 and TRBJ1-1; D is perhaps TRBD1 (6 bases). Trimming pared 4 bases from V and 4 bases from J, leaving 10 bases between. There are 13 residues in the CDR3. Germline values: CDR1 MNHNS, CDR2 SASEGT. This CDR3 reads CASSVGRGTEAFF. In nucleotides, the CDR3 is TGTGCCAGCAGTGTTGGCAGGGGCACTGAAGCTTTCTTT.

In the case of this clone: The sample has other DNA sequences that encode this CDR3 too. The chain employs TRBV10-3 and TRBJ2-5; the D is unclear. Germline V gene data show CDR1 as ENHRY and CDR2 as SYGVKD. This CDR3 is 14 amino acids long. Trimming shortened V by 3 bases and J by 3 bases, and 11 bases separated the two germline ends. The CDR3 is CAISDRRREETQYF. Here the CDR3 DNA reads TGTGCCATCAGTGACAGGAGAAGAGAAGAGACCCAGTACTTC.

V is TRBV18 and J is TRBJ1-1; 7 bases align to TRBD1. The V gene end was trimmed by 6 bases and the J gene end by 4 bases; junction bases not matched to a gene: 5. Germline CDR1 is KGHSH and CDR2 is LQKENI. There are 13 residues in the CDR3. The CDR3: CASSQDRSTEAFF. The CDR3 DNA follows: TGTGCCAGCTCCCAGGACAGGAGCACTGAAGCTTTCTTT.

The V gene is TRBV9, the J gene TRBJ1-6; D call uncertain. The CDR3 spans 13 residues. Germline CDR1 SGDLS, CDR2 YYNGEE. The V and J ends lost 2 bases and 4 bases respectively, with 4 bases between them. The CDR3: CASSVGYNSPLHF. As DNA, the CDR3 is TGTGCCAGCAGCGTCGGGTATAATTCACCCCTCCACTTT.

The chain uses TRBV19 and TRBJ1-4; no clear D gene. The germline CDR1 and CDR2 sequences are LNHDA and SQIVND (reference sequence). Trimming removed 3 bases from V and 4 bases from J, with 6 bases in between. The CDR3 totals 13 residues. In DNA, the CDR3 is TGTGCCAGTAGTATGGGAGTTAATGAAAAACTGTTTTTT. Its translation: CASSMGVNEKLFF.